What follows describes a single T cell receptor beta chain. The data originate from a study of blood T cell repertoires in COVID-19. Across the study: Material from acute and convalescent COVID-19 was sourced from the United States, Italy and Spain.

Measured with immunoSEQ multiplex PCR; TCRdb has only the in-frame clones, and not every one. The sample lists about 68,000 clones, less than 95% occurring once. Trimming cost V 4 bases and J 3 bases; bases outside gene matches: 17. Germline values: CDR1 SGHDN, CDR2 FVKESK. The CDR3 length is 18 residues. The sequenced material came from peripheral blood. The receptor was isolated from a woman aged 60 to 75 with active COVID-19. The V gene is TRBV14, the J gene TRBJ1-1; 7 bases fit TRBD1. CDR3 nucleotides: TGTGCCAGCAGCCTAAGGACAGGCGGCCACGGTGGAGACACTGAAGCTTTCTTT. It codes for CASSLRTGGHGGDTEAFF.